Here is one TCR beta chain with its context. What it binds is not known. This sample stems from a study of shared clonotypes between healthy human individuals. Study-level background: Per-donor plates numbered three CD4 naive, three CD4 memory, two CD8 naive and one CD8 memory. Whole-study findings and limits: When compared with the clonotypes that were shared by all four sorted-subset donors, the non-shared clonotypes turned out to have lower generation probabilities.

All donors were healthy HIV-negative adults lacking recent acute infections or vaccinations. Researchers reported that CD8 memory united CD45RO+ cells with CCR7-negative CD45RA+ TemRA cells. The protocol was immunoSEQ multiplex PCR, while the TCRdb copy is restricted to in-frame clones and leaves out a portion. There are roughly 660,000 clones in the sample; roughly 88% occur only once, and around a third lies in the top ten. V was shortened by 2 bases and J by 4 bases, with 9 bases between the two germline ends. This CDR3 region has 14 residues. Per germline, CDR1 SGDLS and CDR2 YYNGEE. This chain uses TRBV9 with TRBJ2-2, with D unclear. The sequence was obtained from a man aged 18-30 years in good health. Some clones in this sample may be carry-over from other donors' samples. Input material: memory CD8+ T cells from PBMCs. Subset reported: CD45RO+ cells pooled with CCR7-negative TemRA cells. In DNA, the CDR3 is TGTGCCAGCAGCGTTGGGGTGGGCACCGGGGAGCTGTTTTTT. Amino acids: CASSVGVGTGELFF. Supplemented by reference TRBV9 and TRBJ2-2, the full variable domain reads DSGVTQTPKHLITATGQRVTLRCSPRSGDLSVYWYQQSLDQGLQFLIQYYNGEERAKGNILERFSAQQFPDLHSELNLSSLELGDSALYFCASSVGVGTGELFFGEGSRLTVL.